The source of this T cell receptor (beta chain) is a study of TIL therapy for anti-PD-1-resistant metastatic lung cancer. Study conclusions and caveats: Many TIL product clones were absent from baseline tumor, suggesting clonal contraction.

Stated time point: pre-treatment sample, taken before nivolumab and TIL therapy. Most excised metastases sampled were pleural nodules or supraclavicular lymph nodes. Stage 4 NSCLC adults joined between October 2017 and 2020. Comment on this clone: The antigen is undetermined.

Sequencing used immunoSEQ v3. TCRdb's table, derived via immunoSEQ multiplex PCR, lists solely in-frame clones and lacks some. Among 2,000 to 2,500 clones listed, less than 90% were seen once. Trimming pared 4 bases from V and 5 bases from J, leaving 21 bases between. CDR3 size: 18 residues. This receptor was taken from a person between 25 and 79 years old with non-small cell lung cancer. Sample: tumor tissue, taken at baseline. V and J are TRBV6-7 and TRBJ2-6; D call uncertain. TRBV6-7 is labeled an ORF, and its function is uncertain. DNA for the CDR3: TGTGCCAGCAGTTCAATGGTGCGTTTACAAAGTCGGGCCAACGTCCTGACTTTC. This translates into CASSSMVRLQSRANVLTF.